This T cell receptor (beta chain) comes out of a study of post-analysis software for immune sequencing data (dated by TCRdb to 2014 to 2015). For the study in its entirety: Recorded disease courses included relapsing-remitting, secondary progressive and progressive-relapsing multiple sclerosis, with some patients lacking subtype annotation. The patient repertoires were set against about 12 previously published healthy control repertoires from donors whose ages ranged from roughly 6 to 27 years. A subset of samples was prepared in parallel using single-end sample barcoding, then pooled and co-amplified after Illumina adapter ligation.

The CDR3 spans 15 residues, from the cysteine through the phenylalanine. Kept here is only the CDR3 DNA, which spans 45 bases and is read in frame from base 1. Here V drops 4 bases and J drops 3 bases, and the junction holds 7 bases not matched to any gene. Reading the germline V gene gives CDR1 SGHDT and CDR2 YYEEEE. To demonstrate the VDJtools post-analysis software, TCR beta repertoires were profiled from the peripheral blood of about a dozen young patients with multiple sclerosis. The multiple sclerosis patients were children and adolescents ranging in age from roughly 6 to 15 years. Library preparation employed PCR. The data were produced on an Illumina HiSeq 2500. To reduce PCR and sequencing biases, unique molecular identifiers were incorporated into the TCR beta cDNA libraries. About 500,000 cDNA molecules were obtained for every 1 to 10 million input T cells, so each molecule roughly corresponded to one T cell. The patient libraries were prepared and sequenced using the same protocol as the earlier healthy control dataset. Within a given batch, samples were prepared together, multiplexed and sequenced on the same HiSeq lane. On the study's bioinformatics: MIGEC handled the raw barcoded reads, throwing out single-read molecular identifier groups before consensus assembly and CDR3 extraction. VDJtools was used for post-analysis of the clonotype tables, and diversity was normalized by down-sampling every dataset to the size of the smallest sample. In repertoire overlap clustering, CDR3 amino acid sequences, but not nucleotide sequences, were matched to correct batch-related cross-sample contamination. Through fastp at Q25 and MiXCR, TCRdb rebuilt clones from the public reads, retaining in-frame beta chains. Under each unique CDR3 protein, matching rows form one entry showing the most common genes and DNA. The V and J calls shown here were made by TCRdb, not taken from the authors' results. For this sample the table gives approximately 350,000 distinct CDR3 sequences, of which approximately 38% were detected only once. 13% of the sample is in the top ten clones.

General study outcomes and caveats: Significantly higher frequencies in patients than in controls were found for several TRBV segments, including TRBV5-6, TRBV5-1 and TRBV20-1. Compared with controls, multiple sclerosis patients had significantly lower normalized Chao1 diversity, a finding suggesting substantial peripheral T-cell clonal expansion. The control group was slightly older than the multiple sclerosis patient group. Direct clustering with F measure revealed strong co-clustering of samples prepared in the same batch, which led to a batch-effect correction.

As to this clonotype: Its target antigen remains unknown. No base qualities exist here, and no much larger clone lies one base off it.

The source of this sequence is a girl aged 10 to 17 with multiple sclerosis. Material for sequencing was blood. The rearranged segments are TRBV5-6 and TRBJ2-1, and TRBD2 matches 7 of the central bases. The DNA reads as follows: TGTGCCAGCAGCGGGGCCGGGGAGGGCTACAATGAGCAGTTCTTC. Its protein reads: CASSGAGEGYNEQFF.